This T cell receptor (beta chain) is from a study of blood T cell repertoires in COVID-19. Using immunoSEQ multiplex PCR, the repertoire was profiled, and TCRdb retains in-frame clones only, with some absent. The sample holds roughly 150,000 clones, 65% to 80% seen once. The origin of this receptor is a woman between 65 and 79 years old in a cohort exposed to, infected with or recovered from COVID-19 (not recorded which). The sequencing input was PBMCs or T cells enriched from blood (not recorded which).

In DNA, the CDR3 is TGTGCCAGCAGCAACCCAGGGGGTAGTGAAAAACTGTTTTTT. It is translated as CASSNPGGSEKLFF. V is TRBV28 and J is TRBJ1-4; 7 bases are shared with TRBD1. The CDR3 is 14 amino acids. Germline V gene lookup returns CDR1 MDHEN and CDR2 SYDVKM. J was trimmed by 7 bases and V by 6 bases; bases with no gene match: 8. Full variable domain (missing parts from reference TRBV28 and TRBJ1-4): DVKVTQSSRYLVKRTGEKVFLECVQDMDHENMFWYRQDPGLGLRLIYFSYDVKMKEKGDIPEGYSVSREKKERFSLILESASTNQTSMYLCASSNPGGSEKLFFGSGTQLSVL.